The present T cell receptor beta chain was sequenced within a study of identical twins. Overall study results and limits: Clonotypes of the beta chain that were abundant in cord blood carried fewer insertions (memory repertoires showed none). Where beta out-of-frame sequences were concerned, excess twin sharing was weaker.

Germline lookup yields CDR1 SGHTA and CDR2 FQGNSA. CDR3 size: 15 residues. The V end was cut by 6 bases, the J end by 7 bases, with 19 bases between. Template switching, a step in the protocol, added a universal primer site, and cDNA carried unique molecular identifiers. TCRdb itself ran the 5' RACE reads through MiXCR, one entry per CDR3 protein. Among roughly 690,000 distinct CDR3 sequences listed, approximately 22% were seen once. In its sample, this clonotype was seen a few times. The antigen remains undetermined. The sample was also reused in another study, on T cells expressing NK-cell markers. Per that paper: Underlying the TCR beta repertoires were sorted CD3+CD56+NKG2C+, CD3+CD56+NKG2C- and CD3+CD56-NKG2C+ T cells.

This clonotype originated in a woman aged 18-30 years in good health. Sequencing was done on a sample of PBMCs. V is TRBV7-2 and J is TRBJ1-5; D not resolved. The CDR3 bases are TGTGCCAGCAGTCCTCTAAAGGAGATAGGGCAGCCCCAGCATTTT. Residues: CASSPLKEIGQPQHF. The full variable domain, rest sourced from reference TRBV7-2 and TRBJ1-5, is GAGVSQSPSNKVTEKGKDVELRCDPISGHTALYWYRQSLGQGLEFLIYFQGNSAPDKSGLPSDRFSAERTGGSVSTLTIQRTQQEDSAVYLCASSPLKEIGQPQHFGDGTRLSIL.